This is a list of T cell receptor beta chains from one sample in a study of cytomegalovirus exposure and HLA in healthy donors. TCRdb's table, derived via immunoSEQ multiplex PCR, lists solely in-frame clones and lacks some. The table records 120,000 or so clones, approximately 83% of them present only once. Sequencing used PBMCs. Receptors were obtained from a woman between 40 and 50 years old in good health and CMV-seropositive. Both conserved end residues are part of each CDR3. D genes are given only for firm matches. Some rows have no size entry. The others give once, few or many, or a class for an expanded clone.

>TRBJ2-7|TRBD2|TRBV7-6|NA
CASSLSERELPAEQYF
TGTGCCAGCAGCTTATCGGAGCGGGAGCTCCCCGCCGAGCAGTACTTC
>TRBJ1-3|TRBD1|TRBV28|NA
CASSPHQGQGDGNTIYF
TGTGCCAGCAGTCCTCACCAAGGACAGGGGGATGGAAACACCATATATTTT
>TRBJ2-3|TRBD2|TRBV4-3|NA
CASSQDPPSGRPDTQYF
TGCGCCAGCAGCCAAGACCCGCCTAGCGGGAGGCCAGATACGCAGTATTTT
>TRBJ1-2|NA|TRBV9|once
CASSMMLSGGYTF
TGTGCCAGCAGCATGATGTTAAGCGGCGGCTACACCTTC
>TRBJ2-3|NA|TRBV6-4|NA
CASSLEASTDTQYF
TGTGCCAGCAGCCTAGAGGCAAGCACAGATACGCAGTATTTT
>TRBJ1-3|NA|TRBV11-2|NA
CASSLFRDTIYF
TGTGCCAGCAGCTTATTTCGGGACACCATATATTTT
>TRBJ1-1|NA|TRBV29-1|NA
CSALYTEAFF
TGCAGCGCCCTGTACACTGAAGCTTTCTTT
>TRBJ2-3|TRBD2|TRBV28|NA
CASSLGAAGGMNTQYF
TGTGCCAGCAGTTTAGGGGCAGCGGGAGGTATGAATACGCAGTATTTT
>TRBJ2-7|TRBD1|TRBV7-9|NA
CASSPIGVRDRVSEQYF
TGTGCCAGCAGCCCAATCGGAGTGCGGGACAGGGTCAGCGAGCAGTACTTC
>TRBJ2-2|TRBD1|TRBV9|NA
CASSVRTGGTGELFF
TGTGCCAGCAGCGTGAGGACAGGGGGCACCGGGGAGCTGTTTTTT
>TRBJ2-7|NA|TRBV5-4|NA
CASSLTGLKGEQYF
TGTGCCAGCAGCTTGACAGGGTTGAAGGGCGAGCAGTACTTC
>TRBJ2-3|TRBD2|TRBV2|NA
CASSGLDVDTQYF
TGTGCCAGCAGCGGACTAGATGTAGATACGCAGTATTTT
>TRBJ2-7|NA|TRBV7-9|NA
CASSFGDRNIYEQYF
TGTGCCAGCAGCTTTGGTGACAGGAATATCTACGAGCAGTACTTC
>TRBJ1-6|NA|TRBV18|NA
CASSPTGNNSPLHF
TGTGCCAGCTCACCAACAGGCAATAATTCACCCCTCCACTTT
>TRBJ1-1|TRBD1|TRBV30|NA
CAWTLQGAATEAFF
TGTGCCTGGACCCTACAGGGGGCGGCCACTGAAGCTTTCTTT
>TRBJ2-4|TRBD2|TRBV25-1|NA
CASARGGSGSNIQYF
TGTGCCAGCGCCCGGGGGGGTAGCGGGAGTAACATTCAGTACTTC
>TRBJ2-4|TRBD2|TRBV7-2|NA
CASTGTILAKNIQYF
TGTGCCAGCACCGGGACTATCCTAGCCAAAAACATTCAGTACTTC
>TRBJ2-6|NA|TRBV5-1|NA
CASSLVGRGTGANVLTF
TGCGCCAGCAGCTTGGTGGGGAGGGGGACTGGGGCCAACGTCCTGACTTTC
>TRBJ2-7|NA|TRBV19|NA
CASRAGSYYEQYF
TGTGCCAGTAGGGCCGGGTCCTACTACGAGCAGTACTTC
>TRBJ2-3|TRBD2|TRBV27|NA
CASTDGASGVPDTQYF
TGTGCCAGCACCGACGGGGCTAGCGGGGTCCCAGATACGCAGTATTTT
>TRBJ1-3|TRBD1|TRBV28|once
CASSPTGGISGNAIYF
TGTGCCAGCAGTCCCACAGGGGGCATCTCAGGAAACGCCATATATTTT
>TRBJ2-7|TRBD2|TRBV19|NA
CASSRGPRGLGGSPRTYEQYF
TGTGCCAGTAGTCGAGGACCTAGGGGATTGGGCGGGAGTCCCCGTACCTACGAGCAGTACTTC
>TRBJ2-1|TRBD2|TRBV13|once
CASSLFPSGVNEQFF
TGTGCCAGCAGCTTATTTCCTAGCGGGGTAAATGAGCAGTTCTTC
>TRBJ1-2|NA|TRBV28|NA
CASSLAGAGDYGYTF
TGTGCCAGCAGTTTGGCGGGGGCGGGGGACTATGGCTACACCTTC
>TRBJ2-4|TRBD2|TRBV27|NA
CASSGLAGAENIQYF
TGTGCCAGCAGCGGACTAGCGGGAGCGGAAAACATTCAGTACTTC
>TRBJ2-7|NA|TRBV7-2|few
CASSSNPWSRHEQYF
TGTGCCAGCAGCTCCAATCCGTGGAGCCGCCACGAGCAGTACTTC
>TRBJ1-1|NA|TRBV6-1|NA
CASRRGWGGNTEAFF
TGTGCCAGCAGGAGAGGCTGGGGCGGGAACACTGAAGCTTTCTTT
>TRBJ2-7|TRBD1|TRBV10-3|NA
CATVNRDRPNEQYF
TGTGCCACAGTAAACCGGGACAGACCCAACGAGCAGTACTTC
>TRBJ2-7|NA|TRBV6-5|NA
CASSYSIGSSYEQYF
TGTGCCAGCAGTTACTCGATTGGTAGCTCCTACGAGCAGTACTTC
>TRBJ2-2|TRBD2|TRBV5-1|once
CASSPGTSGRIVGELFF
TGCGCCAGCAGCCCAGGGACTAGCGGGAGGATCGTCGGGGAGCTGTTTTTT
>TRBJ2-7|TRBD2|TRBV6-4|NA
CASSDPAGVNEQYF
TGTGCCAGCAGTGACCCAGCGGGAGTGAACGAGCAGTACTTC
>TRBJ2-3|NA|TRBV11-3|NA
CASSFSGDTQYF
TGTGCCAGCAGCTTCTCCGGTGATACGCAGTATTTT